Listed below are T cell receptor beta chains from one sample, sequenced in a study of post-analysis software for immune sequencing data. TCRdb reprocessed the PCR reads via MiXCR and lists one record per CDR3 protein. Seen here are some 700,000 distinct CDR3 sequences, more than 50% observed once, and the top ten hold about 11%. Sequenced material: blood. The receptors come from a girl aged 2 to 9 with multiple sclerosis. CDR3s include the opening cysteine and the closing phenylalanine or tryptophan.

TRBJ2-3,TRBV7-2,CASTRVRRGLWGDTQYF
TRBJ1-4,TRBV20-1,CSARDSASLNEKLFF
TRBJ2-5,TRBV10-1,CASSESQVQETQYF
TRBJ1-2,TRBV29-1,CSAIYRGLAHYGYTF
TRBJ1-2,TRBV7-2,CASSLVSGSGYTF
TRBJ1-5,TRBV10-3,CAIAGDNQPQHF
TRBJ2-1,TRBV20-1,CSARSELAGGYNEQFF
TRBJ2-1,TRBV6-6,CASSFAGVLNEQFF
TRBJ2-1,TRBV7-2,CASSLRLAGGNEQFF
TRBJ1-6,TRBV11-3,CASSPSDRGSPLHF
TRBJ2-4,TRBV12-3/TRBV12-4,CACSQDTAKNIQYF
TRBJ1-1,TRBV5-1,CASSPGTGVPTEAFF
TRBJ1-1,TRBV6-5,CASSYRETTEAFF
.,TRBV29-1,CSARYYRDEQYF
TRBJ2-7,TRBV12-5,CASGGTSDYEQYF
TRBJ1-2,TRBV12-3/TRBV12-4,CASGKQGADGYTF
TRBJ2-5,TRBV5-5,CASSRPRTGGGQETQYF
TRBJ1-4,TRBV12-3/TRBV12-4,CASSSNPTGPNEKLFF
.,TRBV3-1,CASSPSELYEQYF
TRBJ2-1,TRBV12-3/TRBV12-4,CASSLRTNSYNEQFF
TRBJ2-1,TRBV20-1,CSATRLAPTGSSYNEQFF
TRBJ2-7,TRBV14,CASSQEWGVGGDEQYF
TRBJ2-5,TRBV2,CASSDPGVQETQYF
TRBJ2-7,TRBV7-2,CASSSKTLTSGSRMKVYF
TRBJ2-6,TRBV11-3,CASSLGPTGSGPGANVLTF
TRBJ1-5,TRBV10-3,CAISSTSGTVNQPQHF
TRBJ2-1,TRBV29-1,CSVEDRAGDEQFF
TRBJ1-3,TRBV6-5,CASSYSRTVGNTIYF
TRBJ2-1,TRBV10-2,CASSESFSGLAGDNEQFF
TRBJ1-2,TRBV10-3,CAISEREYYGYTF
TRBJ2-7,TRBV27,CASSFIPSYEQYF
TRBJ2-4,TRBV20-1,CSAREWGGVAKNIQYF
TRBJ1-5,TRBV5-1,CASSSGAGRPQHF
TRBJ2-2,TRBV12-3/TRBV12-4,CATHVGGELFF
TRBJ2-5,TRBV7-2,CATQLQETQYF
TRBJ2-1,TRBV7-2,CASSLGRIAGDIYNEQFF
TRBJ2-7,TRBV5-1,CASMLDRAYEQYF
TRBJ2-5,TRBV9,CASSVGGHWSETQYF
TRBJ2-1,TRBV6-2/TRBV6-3,CASRGLARYNEQFF
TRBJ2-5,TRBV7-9,CASASEKETQYF